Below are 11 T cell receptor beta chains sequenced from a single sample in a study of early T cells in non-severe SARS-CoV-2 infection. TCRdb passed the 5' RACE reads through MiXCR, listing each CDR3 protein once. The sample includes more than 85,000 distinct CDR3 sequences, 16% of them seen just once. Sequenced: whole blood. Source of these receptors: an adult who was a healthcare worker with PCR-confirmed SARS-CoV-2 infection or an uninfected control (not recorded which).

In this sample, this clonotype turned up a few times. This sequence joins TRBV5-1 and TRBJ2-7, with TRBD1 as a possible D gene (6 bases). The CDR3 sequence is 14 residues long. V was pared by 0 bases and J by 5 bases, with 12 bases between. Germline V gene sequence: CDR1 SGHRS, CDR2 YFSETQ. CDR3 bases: TGCGCCAGCAGCTTGGATTTTACAGGGAACGAGCAGTACTTC. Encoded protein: CASSLDFTGNEQYF.

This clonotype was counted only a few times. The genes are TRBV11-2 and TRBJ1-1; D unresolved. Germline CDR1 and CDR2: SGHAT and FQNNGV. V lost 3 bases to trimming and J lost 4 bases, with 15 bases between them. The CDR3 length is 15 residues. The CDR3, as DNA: TGTGCCAGCAGCTTCCGTTCTGGGGTGGCCACTGAAGCTTTCTTT. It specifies CASSFRSGVATEAFF.

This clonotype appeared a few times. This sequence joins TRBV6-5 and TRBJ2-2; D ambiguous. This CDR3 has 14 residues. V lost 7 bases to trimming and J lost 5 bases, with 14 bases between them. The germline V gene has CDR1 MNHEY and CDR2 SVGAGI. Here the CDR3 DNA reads TGTGCCAGCACCATCGCCCAGGAAACCGGGGAGCTGTTTTTT. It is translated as CASTIAQETGELFF.

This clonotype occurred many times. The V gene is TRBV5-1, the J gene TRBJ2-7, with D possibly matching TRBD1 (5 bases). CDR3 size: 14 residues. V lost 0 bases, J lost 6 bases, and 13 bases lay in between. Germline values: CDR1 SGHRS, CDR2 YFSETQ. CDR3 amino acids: CASSLDRPASEQYF. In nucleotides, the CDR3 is TGCGCCAGCAGCTTGGACAGGCCGGCGAGCGAGCAGTACTTC.

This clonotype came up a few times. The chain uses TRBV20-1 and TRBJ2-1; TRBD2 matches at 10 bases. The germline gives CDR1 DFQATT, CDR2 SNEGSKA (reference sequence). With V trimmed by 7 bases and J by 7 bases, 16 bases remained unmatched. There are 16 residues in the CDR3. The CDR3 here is CSGWAGLAGVRNEQFF. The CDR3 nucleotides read TGCAGTGGTTGGGCAGGGCTAGCGGGAGTGAGGAATGAGCAGTTCTTC.

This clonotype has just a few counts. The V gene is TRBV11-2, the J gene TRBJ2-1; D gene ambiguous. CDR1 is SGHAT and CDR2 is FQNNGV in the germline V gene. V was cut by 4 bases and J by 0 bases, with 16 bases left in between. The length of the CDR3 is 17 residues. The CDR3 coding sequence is TGTGCCAGCAGCTCGGCGCCCGGTCGTGGCTCCTACAATGAGCAGTTCTTC. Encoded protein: CASSSAPGRGSYNEQFF.

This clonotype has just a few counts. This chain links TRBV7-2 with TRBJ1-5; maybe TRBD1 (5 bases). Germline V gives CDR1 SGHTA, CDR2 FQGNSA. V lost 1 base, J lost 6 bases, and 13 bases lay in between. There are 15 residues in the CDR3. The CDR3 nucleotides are TGTGCCAGCAGCTTAGGAGGGGCTACAGCTCAGCCCCAGCATTTT. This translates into CASSLGGATAQPQHF.

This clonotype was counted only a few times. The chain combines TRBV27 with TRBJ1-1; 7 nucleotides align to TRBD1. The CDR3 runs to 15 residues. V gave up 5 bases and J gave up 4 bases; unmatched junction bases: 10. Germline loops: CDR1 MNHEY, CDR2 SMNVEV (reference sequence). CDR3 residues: CASSPQTGWSTEAFF. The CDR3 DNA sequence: TGTGCCAGCAGTCCTCAGACAGGGTGGAGCACTGAAGCTTTCTTT.

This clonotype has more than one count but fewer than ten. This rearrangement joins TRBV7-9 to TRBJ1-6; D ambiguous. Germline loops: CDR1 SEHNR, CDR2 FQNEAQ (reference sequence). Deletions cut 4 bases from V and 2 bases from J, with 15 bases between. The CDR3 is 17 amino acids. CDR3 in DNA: TGTGCCAGCAGCTCCAGACACGGTGGGACCTATAATTCACCCCTCCACTTT. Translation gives CASSSRHGGTYNSPLHF.

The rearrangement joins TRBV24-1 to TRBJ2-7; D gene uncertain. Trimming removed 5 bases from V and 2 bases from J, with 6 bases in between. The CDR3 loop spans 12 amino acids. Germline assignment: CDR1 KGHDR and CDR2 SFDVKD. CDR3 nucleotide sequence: TGTGCCACCAGTGGCCCTACCTACGAGCAGTACTTC. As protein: CATSGPTYEQYF.

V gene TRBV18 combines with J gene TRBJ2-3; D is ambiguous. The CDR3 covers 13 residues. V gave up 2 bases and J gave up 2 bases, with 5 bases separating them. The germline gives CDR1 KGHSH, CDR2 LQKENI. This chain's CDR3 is CASSPDVTDTQYF. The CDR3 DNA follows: TGTGCCAGCTCACCAGACGTCACAGATACGCAGTATTTT.